This TCR beta chain derives from a study of T-cell reconstitution after alpha-beta-depleted transplantation in children. Study conclusions and caveats: Expanded clones from the graft, numbering several hundred, reportedly supplied alpha-beta T cells about two months after transplant.

This clonotype was seen at least ten times. Its antigen is undetermined. Preparation of the TCRbeta library involved a method that used unique molecular identifiers. TCRdb called the PCR reads again in MiXCR, with one record for every CDR3 protein. Of 440,000 or so distinct CDR3 sequences listed, around 46% were seen once; the top ten hold about 30%. The CDR3 is 14 amino acids. The germline V gene has CDR1 SGHTA and CDR2 FQGNSA. Trimming took 0 bases from V and 0 from J, leaving 6 bases between them. The sample consisted of PBMCs, taken before TCRalphabeta/CD19-depleted stem cell transplant. The gene calls are TRBV7-2 and TRBJ2-7; D call uncertain. This sequence originates from a girl aged 2-15 years with aplastic anemia, due to receive a stem cell transplant. The CDR3 is CASSLALSSYEQYF. Written as DNA, the CDR3 is TGTGCCAGCAGCTTAGCTCTTTCCTCCTACGAGCAGTACTTC.